Below, 2 T cell receptor beta chains from the same sample are listed, as sequenced in a study of cytomegalovirus exposure and HLA in healthy donors. The PCR used 60 Vbeta and 13 Jbeta primers. Sequencing used immunoSEQ multiplex PCR; TCRdb keeps in-frame clones, though not all of them. The sample contains some 150,000 clones, about four fifths of which appear only once. The sample consisted of PBMCs. These receptors were collected from a man aged 30 to 45 in good health and CMV-seropositive.

V and J are TRBV5-1 and TRBJ1-6; possibly TRBD1 for D (6 bases). The CDR3 is 15 amino acids. Germline V gene sequence: CDR1 SGHRS, CDR2 YFSETQ. V was pared by 3 bases and J by 10 bases, with 17 bases between. CDR3 sequence (DNA): TGCGCCAGCAGCTCACAGGGACCCTGGGGCTCACCCCTCCACTTT. Protein: CASSSQGPWGSPLHF.

The V call is TRBV19, the J call TRBJ2-7, with 8 nucleotides matching TRBD1. In germline, CDR1 is LNHDA, CDR2 SQIVND (reference sequence). V dropped 5 bases and J dropped 4; count of bases not matched to a gene: 13. This CDR3 spans 16 amino acids. The CDR3 reads CASSSIEGTGFYEQYF. The CDR3 DNA reads as TGTGCCAGTAGTTCTATTGAGGGGACAGGTTTTTACGAGCAGTACTTC.